Following are 14 T cell receptor beta chains from one sample sequenced in a study of Ad26.COV2.S vaccination and SARS-CoV-2 variants. Using immunoSEQ multiplex PCR, the repertoire was profiled, and TCRdb retains in-frame clones only, with some absent. Of fewer than 900,000 clones listed, roughly 90% were seen once; the top ten hold about 1.5%. Treatment reported: roughly 19 received Ad26.COV2.S at low or high dose, single or two shots; 5 received placebo; per-sample allocation not given. Sampling was done on day 63 after the first vaccine or placebo injection. The sequencing here drew on peripheral blood, taken in a trial of Ad26.COV2.S vaccine versus placebo. These receptors came from a person aged 18 to 59 who received the Ad26.COV2.S COVID-19 vaccine or a placebo.

The V call is TRBV10-2, the J call TRBJ2-7; 7 positions match TRBD2. J gave up 6 bases and V 6 bases, and 5 bases lay outside the gene matches. Germline V CDR1 and CDR2: WSHSY, SAAADI. This CDR3 spans 12 amino acids. CDR3 protein: CASRATSSEQYF. The CDR3 bases are TGCGCCAGCAGGGCGACTAGCAGCGAGCAGTACTTC.

This clone appeared a few times. This chain joins TRBV4-3 and TRBJ1-6, with 7 bases fitting TRBD1. This CDR3 region has 19 residues. Germline V gene sequence: CDR1 LGHNA, CDR2 YSLEER. The trim removed 3 bases at V and 14 bases at J, leaving 25 bases unmatched. CDR3 in amino acids: CASSQEDMVIRDRPFSLHF. The CDR3 DNA sequence: TGCGCCAGCAGCCAGGAAGATATGGTAATCCGGGACAGACCGTTTTCCCTCCACTTT.

In this sample, this clone turned up a few times. The identical CDR3 is also encoded by other nucleotide sequences in the sample. The chain couples TRBV5-6 to TRBJ2-5; D is unclear. The V gene lost 1 base and the J gene lost 2 bases, with 0 bases spanning the gap. The CDR3 sequence is 11 residues long. CDR1 is SGHDT, CDR2 YYEEEE, per germline. The CDR3 sequence is CASSLQETQYF. The CDR3 region has the DNA TGTGCCAGCAGCTTGCAAGAGACCCAGTACTTC.

The V and J genes are TRBV27 and TRBJ1-6; no clear D. CDR1 is MNHEY and CDR2 is SMNVEV in the germline V gene (reference sequence). The CDR3 totals 13 residues. V gave up 7 bases and J gave up 9 bases, with 13 bases separating them. The DNA of the CDR3 is TGTGCCAGCAAGCCCATAGGCAGTTCACCCCTCCACTTT. Amino acid sequence: CASKPIGSSPLHF.

The V call is TRBV11-1, the J call TRBJ2-1; 11 bases agree with TRBD2. V lost 7 bases and J lost 10; bases outside the gene matches: 15. Germline V gene data show CDR1 as SGHAT and CDR2 as FQDESV (reference sequence). CDR3 size: 16 residues. CDR3 loop: CASIPGTSGTLGEQFF. The CDR3 DNA follows: TGTGCCAGCATCCCCGGGACTAGCGGTACATTAGGGGAGCAGTTCTTC.

The chain recombines TRBV24-1 with TRBJ2-1; D is unclear. V was trimmed by 0 bases and J by 3 bases, leaving 2 bases between them. The CDR3 runs to 13 residues. Germline-derived CDR1 and CDR2 are KGHDR and SFDVKD. The CDR3 sequence: CATSDLYYNEQFF. For the CDR3, the DNA is TGTGCCACCAGTGATTTGTACTACAATGAGCAGTTCTTC.

This clone came up once. CDR3 sequence reads: CASSFGRTSPSTDTQYF. The CDR3 region has the DNA TGCGCCAGCAGCTTCGGACGGACTAGCCCTAGCACAGATACGCAGTATTTT. The genes are TRBV5-1 and TRBJ2-3; 8 bases match TRBD2. Germline V gene data show CDR1 as SGHRS and CDR2 as YFSETQ. This CDR3 region has 17 residues. With V trimmed by 2 bases and J by 0 bases, 8 bases remained unmatched. The variable domain in full, with the rest retrieved from reference TRBV5-1 and TRBJ2-3, is KAGVTQTPRYLIKTRGQQVTLSCSPISGHRSVSWYQQTPGQGLQFLFEYFSETQRNKGNFPGRFSGRQFSNSRSEMNVSTLELGDSALYLCASSFGRTSPSTDTQYFGPGTRLTVL.

This clone occurred a few times. This chain joins TRBV6-6 and TRBJ2-7, with D perhaps matching TRBD1 or TRBD2 (6 bases each). CDR3 length equals 13 residues. The germline V gene encodes CDR1 MNHNY and CDR2 SVGAGI (reference sequence). The V and J ends lost 11 bases and 1 base respectively, with 15 bases between them. CDR3 protein: CAARGVTSYEQYF. The DNA for the CDR3 is TGTGCCGCTAGGGGGGTGACGTCCTACGAGCAGTACTTC.

The chain recombines TRBV6-5 with TRBJ2-3; tentatively, D is TRBD2 (5 bases). This CDR3 region has 15 residues. Trimming cost V 7 bases and J 0 bases, with 14 bases left between them. Germline CDR1 reads MNHEY; CDR2 reads SVGAGI. The CDR3 protein is CASKLREASTDTQYF. The CDR3 coding sequence is TGTGCCAGCAAGCTCCGGGAAGCTAGCACAGATACGCAGTATTTT.

The rearrangement uses TRBV7-9 and TRBJ2-7; D is unclear. The germline gives CDR1 SEHNR, CDR2 FQNEAQ (reference sequence). Trimming left V 2 bases short and J 2 bases short, with 7 bases between. The CDR3 spans 13 residues. CDR3 in DNA: TGTGCCAGCAGCTTACCCACTCCCTACGAGCAGTACTTC. This sequence encodes CASSLPTPYEQYF. The full variable domain, rest sourced from reference TRBV7-9 and TRBJ2-7, is DTGVSQNPRHKITKRGQNVTFRCDPISEHNRLYWYRQTLGQGPEFLTYFQNEAQLEKSRLLSDRFSAERPKGSFSTLEIQRTEQGDSAMYLCASSLPTPYEQYFGPGTRLTVT.

CDR3 DNA sequence: TGTGCCAGCGCCGGGACCTCGAAAAGGGGCTATGGCTACACCTTC. Translated: CASAGTSKRGYGYTF. The V call is TRBV7-9, the J call TRBJ1-2; TRBD1 might be the D (5 bases). Trimming removed 8 bases at V and 4 bases at J, with 20 bases between. CDR1 and CDR2 (germline): SEHNR, FQNEAQ (reference sequence). The CDR3 has 15 residues.

This chain connects TRBV6-5 to TRBJ1-6, with no clear D. Trimming took off 4 bases at V and 10 bases at J, with 14 bases between the two ends. The CDR3 totals 14 residues. Germline loops: CDR1 MNHEY, CDR2 SVGAGI. For the CDR3, the DNA is TGTGCCAGCAGTTCCCGAATGGGCAGGTCACCCCTCCACTTT. As protein: CASSSRMGRSPLHF.

The CDR3 nucleotides read TGCGCCAGCAGCCAAGTCATGGACACCGGGGAGCTGTTTTTT. It encodes CASSQVMDTGELFF. The chain employs TRBV4-3 and TRBJ2-2; D gene uncertain. CDR1 and CDR2 from the germline V gene are LGHNA and YSLEER. Trimming took off 1 base at V and 3 bases at J, with 6 bases between the two ends. The CDR3 contains 14 residues.

V gene TRBV2 combines with J gene TRBJ1-5; 7 nucleotides line up with TRBD1. The V and J ends lost 5 bases and 5 bases, in that order; junction bases with no gene match: 6. This CDR3 region has 14 residues. Germline V gene lookup returns CDR1 SNHLY and CDR2 FYNNEI. The DNA of the CDR3 is TGTGCCAGCAGTCCCTGGGACAGAGATCAGCCCCAGCATTTT. Its translation: CASSPWDRDQPQHF.